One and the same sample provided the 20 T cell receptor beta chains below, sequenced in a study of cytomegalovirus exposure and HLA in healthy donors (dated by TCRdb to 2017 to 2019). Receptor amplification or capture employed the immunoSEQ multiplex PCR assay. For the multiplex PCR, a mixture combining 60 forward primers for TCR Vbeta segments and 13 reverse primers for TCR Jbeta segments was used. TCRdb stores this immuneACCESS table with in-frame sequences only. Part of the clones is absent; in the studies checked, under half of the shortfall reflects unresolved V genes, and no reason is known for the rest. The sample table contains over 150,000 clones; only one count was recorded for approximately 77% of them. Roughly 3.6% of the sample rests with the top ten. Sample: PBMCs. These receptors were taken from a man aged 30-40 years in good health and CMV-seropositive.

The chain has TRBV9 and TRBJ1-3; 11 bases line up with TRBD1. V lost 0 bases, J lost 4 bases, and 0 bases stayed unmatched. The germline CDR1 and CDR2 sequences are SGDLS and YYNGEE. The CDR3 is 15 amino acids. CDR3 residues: CASSVGTGGGNTIYF. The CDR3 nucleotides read TGTGCCAGCAGCGTAGGGACAGGGGGCGGAAACACCATATATTTT.

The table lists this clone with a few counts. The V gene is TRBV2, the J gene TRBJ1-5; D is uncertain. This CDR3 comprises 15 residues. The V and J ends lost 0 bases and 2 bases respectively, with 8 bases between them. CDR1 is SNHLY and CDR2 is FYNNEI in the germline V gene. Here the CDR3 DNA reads TGTGCCAGCAGTGAAGCGCTACGGGGCAATCAGCCCCAGCATTTT. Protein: CASSEALRGNQPQHF.

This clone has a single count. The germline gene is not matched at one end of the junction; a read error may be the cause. CDR3 loop: CASSLGQGLAEKLLF. In DNA form, the CDR3 reads TGTGCCAGCAGCTTGGGACAGGGATTAGCGGAAAAACTGCTTTTT. V gene TRBV7-9 combines with J gene TRBJ1-4; TRBD1 agrees at 9 bases. The CDR3 has 15 residues. Germline V gives CDR1 SEHNR, CDR2 FQNEAQ (reference sequence). Full variable domain (missing parts from reference TRBV7-9 and TRBJ1-4): DTGVSQNPRHKITKRGQNVTFRCDPISEHNRLYWYRQTLGQGPEFLTYFQNEAQLEKSRLLSDRFSAERPKGSFSTLEIQRTEQGDSAMYLCASSLGQGLAEKLLFGSGTQLSVL.

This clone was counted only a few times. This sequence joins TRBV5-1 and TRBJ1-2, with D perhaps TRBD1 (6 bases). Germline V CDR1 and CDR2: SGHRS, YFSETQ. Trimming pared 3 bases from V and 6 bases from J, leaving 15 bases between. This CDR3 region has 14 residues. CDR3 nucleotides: TGCGCCAGCAGCTACGACACGGGGGGCGATGGCTACACCTTC. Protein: CASSYDTGGDGYTF.

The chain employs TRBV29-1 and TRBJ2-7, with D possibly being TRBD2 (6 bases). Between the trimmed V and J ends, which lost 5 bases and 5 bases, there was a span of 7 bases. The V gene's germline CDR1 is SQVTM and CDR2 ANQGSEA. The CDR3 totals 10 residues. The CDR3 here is CSVWEDEQYF. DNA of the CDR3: TGCAGCGTTTGGGAGGACGAGCAGTACTTC.

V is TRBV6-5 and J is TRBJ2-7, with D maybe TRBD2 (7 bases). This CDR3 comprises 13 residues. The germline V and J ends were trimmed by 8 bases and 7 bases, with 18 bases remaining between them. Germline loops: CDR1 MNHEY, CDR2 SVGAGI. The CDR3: CASVREGGVEQYF. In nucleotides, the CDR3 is TGTGCCAGCGTCAGGGAGGGGGGTGTTGAGCAGTACTTC.

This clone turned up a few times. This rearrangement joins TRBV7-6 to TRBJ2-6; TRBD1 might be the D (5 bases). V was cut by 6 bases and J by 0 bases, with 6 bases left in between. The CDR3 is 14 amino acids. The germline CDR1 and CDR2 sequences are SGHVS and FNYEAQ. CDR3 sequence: CASRQDSGANVLTF. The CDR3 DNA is TGTGCCAGCAGACAGGACTCTGGGGCCAACGTCCTGACTTTC. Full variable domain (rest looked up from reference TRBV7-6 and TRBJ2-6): GAGVSQSPRYKVTKRGQDVALRCDPISGHVSLYWYRQALGQGPEFLTYFNYEAQQDKSGLPNDRFSAERPEGSISTLTIQRTEQRDSAMYRCASRQDSGANVLTFGAGSRLTVL.

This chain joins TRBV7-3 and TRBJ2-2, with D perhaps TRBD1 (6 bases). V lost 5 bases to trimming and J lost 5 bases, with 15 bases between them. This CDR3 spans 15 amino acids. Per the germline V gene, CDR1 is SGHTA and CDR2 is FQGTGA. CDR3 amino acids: CASSPQPQGTGELFF. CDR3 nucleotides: TGTGCCAGCAGCCCCCAACCACAGGGAACCGGGGAGCTGTTTTTT.

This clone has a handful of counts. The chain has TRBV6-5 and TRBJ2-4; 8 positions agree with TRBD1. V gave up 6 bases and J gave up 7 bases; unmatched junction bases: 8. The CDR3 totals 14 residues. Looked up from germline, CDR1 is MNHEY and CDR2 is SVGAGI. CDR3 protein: CASRPTGEWNIQYF. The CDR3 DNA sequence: TGTGCCAGCAGGCCGACAGGGGAATGGAACATTCAGTACTTC.

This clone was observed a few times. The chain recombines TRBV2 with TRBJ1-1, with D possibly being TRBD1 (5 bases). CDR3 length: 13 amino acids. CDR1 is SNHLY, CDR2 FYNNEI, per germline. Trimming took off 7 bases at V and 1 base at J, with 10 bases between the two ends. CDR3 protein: CASNRQKNTEAFF. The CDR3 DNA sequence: TGTGCCAGCAATCGACAGAAGAACACTGAAGCTTTCTTT.

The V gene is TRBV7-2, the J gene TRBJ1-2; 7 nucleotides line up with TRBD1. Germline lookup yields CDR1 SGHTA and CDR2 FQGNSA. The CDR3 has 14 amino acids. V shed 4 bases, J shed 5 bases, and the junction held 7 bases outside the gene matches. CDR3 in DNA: TGTGCCAGCAGCTCACGACAGGGAACATATGGCTACACCTTC. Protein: CASSSRQGTYGYTF. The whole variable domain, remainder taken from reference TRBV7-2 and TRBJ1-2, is GAGVSQSPSNKVTEKGKDVELRCDPISGHTALYWYRQSLGQGLEFLIYFQGNSAPDKSGLPSDRFSAERTGGSVSTLTIQRTQQEDSAVYLCASSSRQGTYGYTFGSGTRLTVV.

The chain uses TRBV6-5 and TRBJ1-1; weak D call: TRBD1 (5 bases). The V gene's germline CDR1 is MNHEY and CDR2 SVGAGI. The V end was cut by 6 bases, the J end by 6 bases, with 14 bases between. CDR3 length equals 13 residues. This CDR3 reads CASRGPGQPEAFF. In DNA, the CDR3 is TGTGCCAGCAGGGGGCCCGGTCAACCTGAAGCTTTCTTT.

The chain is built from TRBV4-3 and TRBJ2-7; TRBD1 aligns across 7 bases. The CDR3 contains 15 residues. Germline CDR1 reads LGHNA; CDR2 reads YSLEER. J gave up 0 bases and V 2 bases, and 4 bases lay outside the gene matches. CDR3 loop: CASSQYRDSSYEQYF. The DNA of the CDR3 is TGCGCCAGCAGCCAATACCGGGACAGCTCCTACGAGCAGTACTTC.

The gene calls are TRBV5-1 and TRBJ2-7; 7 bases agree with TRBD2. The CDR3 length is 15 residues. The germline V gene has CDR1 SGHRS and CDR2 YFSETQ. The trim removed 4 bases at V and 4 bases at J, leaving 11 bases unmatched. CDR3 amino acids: CASSLRGGAGYEQYF. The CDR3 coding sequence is TGCGCCAGCAGCCTTCGGGGAGGGGCCGGTTACGAGCAGTACTTC.

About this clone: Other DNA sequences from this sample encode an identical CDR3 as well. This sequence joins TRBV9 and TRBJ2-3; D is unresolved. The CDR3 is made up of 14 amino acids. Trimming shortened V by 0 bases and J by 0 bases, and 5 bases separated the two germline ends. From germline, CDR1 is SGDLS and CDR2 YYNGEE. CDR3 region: CASSVERSTDTQYF. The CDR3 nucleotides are TGTGCCAGCAGCGTAGAGAGGAGCACAGATACGCAGTATTTT.

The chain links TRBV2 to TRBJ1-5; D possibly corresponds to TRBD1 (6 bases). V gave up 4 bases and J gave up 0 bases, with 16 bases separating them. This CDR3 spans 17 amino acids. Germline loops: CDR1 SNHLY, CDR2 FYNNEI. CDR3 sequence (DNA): TGTGCCAGCAGTGGTCCGTCAGGGGTTAATAGCAATCAGCCCCAGCATTTT. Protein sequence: CASSGPSGVNSNQPQHF. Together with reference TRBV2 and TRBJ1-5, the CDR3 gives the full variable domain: EPEVTQTPSHQVTQMGQEVILRCVPISNHLYFYWYRQILGQKVEFLVSFYNNEISEKSEIFDDQFSVERPDGSNFTLKIRSTKLEDSAMYFCASSGPSGVNSNQPQHFGDGTRLSIL.

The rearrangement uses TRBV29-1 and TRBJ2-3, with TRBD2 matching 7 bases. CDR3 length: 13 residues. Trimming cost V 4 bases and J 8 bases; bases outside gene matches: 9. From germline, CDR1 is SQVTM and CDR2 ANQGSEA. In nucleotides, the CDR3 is TGCAGCGTTGTTCAGCGGGGCCCGGGTACGCAGTATTTT. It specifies CSVVQRGPGTQYF.

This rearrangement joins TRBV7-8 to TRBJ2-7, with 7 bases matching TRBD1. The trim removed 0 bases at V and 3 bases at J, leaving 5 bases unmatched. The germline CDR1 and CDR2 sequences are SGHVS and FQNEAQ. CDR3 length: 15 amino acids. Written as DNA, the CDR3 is TGTGCCAGCAGCTTAGCGCTCGGACAGGACTACGAGCAGTACTTC. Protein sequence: CASSLALGQDYEQYF. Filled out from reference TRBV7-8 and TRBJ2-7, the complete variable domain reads GAGVSQSPRYKVAKRGQDVALRCDPISGHVSLFWYQQALGQGPEFLTYFQNEAQLDKSGLPSDRFFAERPEGSVSTLKIQRTQQEDSAVYLCASSLALGQDYEQYFGPGTRLTVT.

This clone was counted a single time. The CDR3 coding sequence is TGTGCCAGCAGCGTAGGCCCCAAAGCTCTATACGAGCAGTACTTC. Translating it yields CASSVGPKALYEQYF. The V gene is TRBV9, the J gene TRBJ2-7; no clear D gene. The length of the CDR3 is 15 residues. Between the trimmed V and J ends, which lost 0 bases and 4 bases, there was a span of 14 bases. Germline CDR1 is SGDLS and CDR2 is YYNGEE. The variable domain in full, completed from reference TRBV9 and TRBJ2-7, reads DSGVTQTPKHLITATGQRVTLRCSPRSGDLSVYWYQQSLDQGLQFLIQYYNGEERAKGNILERFSAQQFPDLHSELNLSSLELGDSALYFCASSVGPKALYEQYFGPGTRLTVT.

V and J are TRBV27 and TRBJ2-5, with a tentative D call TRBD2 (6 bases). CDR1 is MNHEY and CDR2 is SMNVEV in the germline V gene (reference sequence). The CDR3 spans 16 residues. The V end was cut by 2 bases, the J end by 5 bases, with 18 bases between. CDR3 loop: CASSLVGGLLFETQYF. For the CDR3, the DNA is TGTGCCAGCAGTTTAGTCGGGGGACTGCTTTTTGAGACCCAGTACTTC.